The clone carrying this TCR beta chain occurred a few times. The antigen is unknown. CDR1 and CDR2 from the germline V gene are SGHTA and FQGTGA. This CDR3 is built from 16 residues. J lost 7 bases, V lost 6 bases, and 12 bases had no gene match. This record comes from a study of tumour-infiltrating T cells in Burkitt lymphoma. Study-wide background: The Burkitt lymphoma cohort spanned all epidemiological subtypes. Overall study results and limits: Several public clonotypes recurred in numerous Burkitt lymphoma patients.

The data were produced by immunoSEQ multiplex PCR, yet TCRdb's version contains in-frame clones alone and is incomplete. The data contain approximately 3,000 clones, approximately 12% of them singletons. The specimen was tumor tissue. The rearrangement links TRBV7-3 to TRBJ2-2, with 9 bases aligning to TRBD1. The sequence was obtained from a human donor with Burkitt lymphoma. The CDR3: CASSLPETGGHGELFF. In DNA, the CDR3 is TGTGCCAGCAGTCTTCCCGAGACAGGGGGTCACGGGGAGCTGTTTTTT.